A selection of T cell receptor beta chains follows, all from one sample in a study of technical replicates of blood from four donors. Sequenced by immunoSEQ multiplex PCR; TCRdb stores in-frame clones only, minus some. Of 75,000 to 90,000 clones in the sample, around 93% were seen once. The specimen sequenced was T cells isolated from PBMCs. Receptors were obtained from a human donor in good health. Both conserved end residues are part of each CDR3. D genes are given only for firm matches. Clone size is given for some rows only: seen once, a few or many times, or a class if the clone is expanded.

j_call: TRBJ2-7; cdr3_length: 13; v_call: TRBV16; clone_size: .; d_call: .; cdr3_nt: TGTGCCAGCAGTTCCGGACACCTTTACGAGCAGTACTTC; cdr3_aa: CASSSGHLYEQYF
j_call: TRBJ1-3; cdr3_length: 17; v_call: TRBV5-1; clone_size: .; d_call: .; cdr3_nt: TGCGCCAGCAGCTACAGCCCTGGGGGGGGCGAGAAAAACACCATATATTTT; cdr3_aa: CASSYSPGGGEKNTIYF
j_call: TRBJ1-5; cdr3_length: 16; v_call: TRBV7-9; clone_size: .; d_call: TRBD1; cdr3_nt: TGTGCCAGCAGCTCCTCAGGGGGCGCGGGCAATCAGCCCCAGCATTTT; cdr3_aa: CASSSSGGAGNQPQHF
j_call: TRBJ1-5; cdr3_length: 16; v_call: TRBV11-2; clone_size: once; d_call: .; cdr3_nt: TGTGCCAGCAGCTTAGTACCAGGGCCGATAAATCAGCCCCAGCATTTT; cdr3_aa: CASSLVPGPINQPQHF
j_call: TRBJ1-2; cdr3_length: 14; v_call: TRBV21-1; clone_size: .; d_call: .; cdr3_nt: TGTGCCAGCAGCCGAGGGACAGGGGGCTATGGCTACACCTTC; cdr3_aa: CASSRGTGGYGYTF
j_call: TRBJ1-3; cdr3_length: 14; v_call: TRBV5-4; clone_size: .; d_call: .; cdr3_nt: TGTGCCAGCAGCTTGGACAGGGTCGTCGACACCATATATTTT; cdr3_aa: CASSLDRVVDTIYF
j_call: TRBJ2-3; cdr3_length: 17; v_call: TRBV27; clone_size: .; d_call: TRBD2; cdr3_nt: TGTGCCAGCAGTTCAGTATCGACACTAGCGGGGCCAGATACGCAGTATTTT; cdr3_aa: CASSSVSTLAGPDTQYF
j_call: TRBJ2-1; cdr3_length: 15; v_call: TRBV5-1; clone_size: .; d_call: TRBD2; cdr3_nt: TGCGCCAGCAGCTTGGTCGGGGGGGAATACAATGAGCAGTTCTTC; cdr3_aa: CASSLVGGEYNEQFF
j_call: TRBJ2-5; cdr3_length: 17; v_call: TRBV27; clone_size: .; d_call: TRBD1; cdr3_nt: TGTGCCAGCAGTTCAATAACCGGGACAGGGTGGGAAGAGACCCAGTACTTC; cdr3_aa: CASSSITGTGWEETQYF
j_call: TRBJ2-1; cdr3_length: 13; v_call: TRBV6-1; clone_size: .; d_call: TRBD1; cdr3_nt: TGTGCCAGCAGTGTGGACAGGGGCCATGAGCAGTTCTTC; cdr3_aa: CASSVDRGHEQFF
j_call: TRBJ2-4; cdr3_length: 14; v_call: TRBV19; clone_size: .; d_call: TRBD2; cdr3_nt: TGTGCCAGTAGTATCCGGGAGGCCGGGTACATTCAGTACTTC; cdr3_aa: CASSIREAGYIQYF
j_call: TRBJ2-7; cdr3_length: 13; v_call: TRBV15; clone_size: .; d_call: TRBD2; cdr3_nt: TGTGCCACCAGAGGCGGGAGCTCCTACGAGCAGTACTTC; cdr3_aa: CATRGGSSYEQYF
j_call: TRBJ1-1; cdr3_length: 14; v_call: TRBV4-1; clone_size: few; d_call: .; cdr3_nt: TGCGCCAGCAGCCTCCGGGAGGGGGAGCATGAAGCTTTCTTT; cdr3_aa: CASSLREGEHEAFF
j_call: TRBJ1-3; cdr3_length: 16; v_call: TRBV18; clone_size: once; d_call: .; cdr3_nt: TGTGCCAGCTCCTCTAGGGACTGGGACTCTGGAAACACCATATATTTT; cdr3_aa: CASSSRDWDSGNTIYF
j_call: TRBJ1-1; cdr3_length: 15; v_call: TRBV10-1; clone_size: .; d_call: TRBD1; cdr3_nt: TGCGCCAGCAGTGATTCCGGACAGGGATACACTGAAGCTTTCTTT; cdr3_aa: CASSDSGQGYTEAFF
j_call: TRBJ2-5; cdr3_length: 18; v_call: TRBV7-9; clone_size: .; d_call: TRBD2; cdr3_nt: TGTGCCAGCAGCTCTGGGACTAGCGGGGTGGGGCTGGGAGAGACCCAGTACTTC; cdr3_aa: CASSSGTSGVGLGETQYF
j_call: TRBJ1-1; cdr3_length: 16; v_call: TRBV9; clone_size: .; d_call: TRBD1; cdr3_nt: TGTGCCAGCAGCGTATGGGGAAAGGGGGCGGGTACTGAAGCTTTCTTT; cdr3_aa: CASSVWGKGAGTEAFF
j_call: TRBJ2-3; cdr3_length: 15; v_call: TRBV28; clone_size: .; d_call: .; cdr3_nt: TGTGCCAGCAGTTTCCAGGGAGGTATAGGAGATACGCAGTATTTT; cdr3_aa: CASSFQGGIGDTQYF